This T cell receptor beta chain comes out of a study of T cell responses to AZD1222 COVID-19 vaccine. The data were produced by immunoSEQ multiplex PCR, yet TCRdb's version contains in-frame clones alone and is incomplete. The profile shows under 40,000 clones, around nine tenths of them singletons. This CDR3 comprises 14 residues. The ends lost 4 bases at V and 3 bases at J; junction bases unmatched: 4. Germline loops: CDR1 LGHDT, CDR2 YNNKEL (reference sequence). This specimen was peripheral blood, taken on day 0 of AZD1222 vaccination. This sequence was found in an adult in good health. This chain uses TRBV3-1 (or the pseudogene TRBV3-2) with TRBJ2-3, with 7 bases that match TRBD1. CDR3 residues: CASSRRQGTDTQYF. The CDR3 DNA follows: TGTGCCAGCAGCCGACGACAGGGAACAGATACGCAGTATTTT.